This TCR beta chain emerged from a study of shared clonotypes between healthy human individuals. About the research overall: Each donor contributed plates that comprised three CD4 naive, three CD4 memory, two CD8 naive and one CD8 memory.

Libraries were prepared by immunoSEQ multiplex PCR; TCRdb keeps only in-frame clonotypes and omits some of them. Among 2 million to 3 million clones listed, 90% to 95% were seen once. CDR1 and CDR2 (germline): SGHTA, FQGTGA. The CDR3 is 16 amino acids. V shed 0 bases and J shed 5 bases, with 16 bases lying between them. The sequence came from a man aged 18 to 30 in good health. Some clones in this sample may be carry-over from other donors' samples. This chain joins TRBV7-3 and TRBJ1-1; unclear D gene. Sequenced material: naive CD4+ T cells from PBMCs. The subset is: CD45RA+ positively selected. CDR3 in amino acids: CASSLTVTLDGTEAFF. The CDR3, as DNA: TGTGCCAGCAGCTTAACTGTAACACTCGATGGGACTGAAGCTTTCTTT.